The next 9 T cell receptor beta chains were all read from a single sample in a study of T cell repertoires in cytomegalovirus infection. TCRdb passed the reads through MiXCR, listing each CDR3 protein once. The sample records approximately 260,000 distinct CDR3 sequences, about 17% being singletons. Sequenced sample: CD8+ T cells from PBMCs. The receptor source for this set is a human donor in good health (CMV status not recorded). Some clones in this sample may be carry-over from other donors' samples.

This clonotype was seen more than once but under ten times. The J gene is TRBJ2-7, the V gene TRBV28; maybe TRBD1 (6 bases). V was cut by 3 bases and J by 4 bases, with 13 bases left in between. The CDR3 sequence is 14 residues long. CDR1 is MDHEN, CDR2 SYDVKM, per germline. Here the CDR3 DNA reads TGTGCCAGCAGTTTTTTCGACAGGTCTTACGAGCAGTACTTC. Its protein product is CASSFFDRSYEQYF. Combining the CDR3 with reference TRBV28 and TRBJ2-7 gives the whole variable domain DVKVTQSSRYLVKRTGEKVFLECVQDMDHENMFWYRQDPGLGLRLIYFSYDVKMKEKGDIPEGYSVSREKKERFSLILESASTNQTSMYLCASSFFDRSYEQYFGPGTRLTVT.

In its sample, this clonotype was seen a few times. The V call is TRBV24-1, the J call TRBJ1-5, with TRBD1 identical over 9 bases. The CDR3 contains 17 residues. Trimming took 2 bases from V and 1 from J; bases not matched to a gene: 5. CDR1 is KGHDR and CDR2 is SFDVKD in the germline V gene. The CDR3 sequence: CATSDSNRGLSNQPQHF. The CDR3, as DNA: TGTGCCACCAGTGATTCAAACAGGGGGCTGAGCAATCAGCCCCAGCATTTT.

This clonotype was found a few times. The gene calls are TRBV19 and TRBJ2-1; D is perhaps TRBD2 (5 bases). Germline values: CDR1 LNHDA, CDR2 SQIVND (reference sequence). The CDR3 runs to 13 residues. Trimming pared 9 bases from V and 4 bases from J, leaving 13 bases between. The CDR3 sequence is CASSYGVYNEQFF. CDR3 bases: TGTGCCAGCTCCTACGGGGTATACAATGAGCAGTTCTTC.

This clonotype turned up a few times. This sequence joins TRBV7-9 and TRBJ2-3; no clear D. CDR1 and CDR2 from the germline V gene are SEHNR and FQNEAQ (reference sequence). The germline V and J ends were trimmed by 5 bases and 3 bases, with 18 bases remaining between them. The CDR3 contains 16 residues. The CDR3 DNA reads as TGTGCCAGCAGCCCTTCTCAAGTCATTGTTACAGATACGCAGTATTTT. This encodes CASSPSQVIVTDTQYF. The full variable domain, in which reference TRBV7-9 and TRBJ2-3 provide the parts outside the CDR3, is DTGVSQNPRHKITKRGQNVTFRCDPISEHNRLYWYRQTLGQGPEFLTYFQNEAQLEKSRLLSDRFSAERPKGSFSTLEIQRTEQGDSAMYLCASSPSQVIVTDTQYFGPGTRLTVL.

The V gene is TRBV7-9, the J gene TRBJ2-3; 7 nucleotides align to TRBD2. The germline V gene encodes CDR1 SEHNR and CDR2 FQNEAQ (reference sequence). The CDR3 runs 14 residues. V shed 10 bases and J 2 bases; nucleotides not matched to a gene: 9. The CDR3 loop reads CAKTLAGVTDTQYF. In DNA, the CDR3 is TGTGCCAAGACCTTGGCGGGGGTCACAGATACGCAGTATTTT.

The chain uses TRBV12-3 or TRBV12-4 and TRBJ2-5, with D perhaps TRBD2 (5 bases). CDR3 length equals 14 residues. The V end was cut by 3 bases, the J end by 2 bases, with 10 bases between. DNA for the CDR3: TGTGCCAGCAGTTTTATCCGGGGTCAAGAGACCCAGTACTTC. It specifies CASSFIRGQETQYF.

At least ten counts were recorded for this clonotype. The chain employs TRBV7-9 and TRBJ2-2, with D maybe TRBD1 (6 bases). Between the trimmed V and J ends, which lost 5 bases and 4 bases, there was a span of 14 bases. CDR1 is SEHNR, CDR2 FQNEAQ, per germline (reference sequence). CDR3 length: 15 amino acids. The CDR3 DNA reads as TGTGCCAGCAGCCCACCGGACAGCGGCACCGGGGAGCTGTTTTTT. This sequence encodes CASSPPDSGTGELFF.

This chain links TRBV7-3 with TRBJ2-2; the match to TRBD1 covers 7 bases. The germline gives CDR1 SGHTA, CDR2 FQGTGA. CDR3 size: 17 residues. The V segment lost 5 bases and the J segment 0 bases; nucleotides outside the gene matches: 9. CDR3 sequence (DNA): TGTGCCAGCAGCCACCTCCCCGGGACAGCGAACACCGGGGAGCTGTTTTTT. Translated: CASSHLPGTANTGELFF.

The gene calls are TRBV2 and TRBJ1-1; 7 nucleotides align to TRBD1. With 4 bases clipped from V and 0 bases from J, the junction kept 5 bases outside the gene matches. The CDR3 runs to 15 residues. Per germline, CDR1 SNHLY and CDR2 FYNNEI. The CDR3 is CASSAAQGLNTEAFF. The DNA of the CDR3 is TGTGCCAGCAGTGCCGCACAGGGGTTGAACACTGAAGCTTTCTTT.